This T cell receptor beta chain was identified during a study of T-cell memory formation after mild COVID-19. About the research overall: Largely, TCR clusters stayed within a single donor.

This clonotype was recorded a few times. Its antigen is not identified. Compared with germline, one end of the junction differs, possibly owing to a read error. From 5'RACE with constant-segment primers came TCR alpha and TCR beta cDNA libraries that carried sample barcodes and UMIs. TCRdb reprocessed the 5' RACE reads with MiXCR, giving one entry per CDR3 protein. The table has 150,000 to 200,000 distinct CDR3 sequences, roughly 10% seen once. Study-level findings and limits: Clones that shrank (day 15 to 85) were balanced CD4/CD8, whereas later expanders leaned CD4+. Mainly CM and EM harbored the contracting CD4+ clones; mainly EMRA harbored the CD8+ ones.

Germline loops: CDR1 LNHNV, CDR2 YYDKDF (reference sequence). The CDR3 contains 14 residues. Input material: PBMCs or a T cell subset sorted from them (not recorded which). The source is a man between 18 and 35 years old who had mild COVID-19 (a few samples of this study predate the infection). Cell type and time point are not known. This chain links TRBV15 with TRBJ2-5, with D perhaps matching TRBD1 or TRBD2 (5 bases each). CDR3 coding DNA: TGTGCCACCAGCAGAGCTCGAATTTGGGACCTACCGTTTTTC. Translated: CATSRARIWDLPFF. The full variable domain, its missing parts supplied by reference TRBV15 and TRBJ2-5, is DAMVIQNPRYQVTQFGKPVTLSCSQTLNHNVMYWYQQKSSQAPKLLFHYYDKDFNNEADTPDNFQSRRPNTSFCFLDIRSPGLGDTAMYLCATSRARIWDLPFFGPGTRLLVL.